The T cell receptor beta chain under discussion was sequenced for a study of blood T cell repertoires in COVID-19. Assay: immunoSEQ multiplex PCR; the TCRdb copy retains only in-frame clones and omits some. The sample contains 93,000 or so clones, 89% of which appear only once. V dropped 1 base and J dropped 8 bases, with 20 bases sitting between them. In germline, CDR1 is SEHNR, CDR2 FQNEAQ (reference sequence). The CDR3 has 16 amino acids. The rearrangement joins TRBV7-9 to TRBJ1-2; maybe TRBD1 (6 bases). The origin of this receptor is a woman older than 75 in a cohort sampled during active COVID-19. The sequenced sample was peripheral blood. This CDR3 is CASSLDLGGRRLGYTF. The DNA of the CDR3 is TGTGCCAGCAGCTTAGACCTGGGGGGGCGTCGTCTCGGCTACACCTTC. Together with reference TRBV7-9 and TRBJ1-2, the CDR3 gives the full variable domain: DTGVSQNPRHKITKRGQNVTFRCDPISEHNRLYWYRQTLGQGPEFLTYFQNEAQLEKSRLLSDRFSAERPKGSFSTLEIQRTEQGDSAMYLCASSLDLGGRRLGYTFGSGTRLTVV.